This T cell receptor (beta chain) emerged from a study of blood T cell repertoires in COVID-19. Study summary: COVID-19 samples collected from the United States, Italy and Spain covered acute and convalescent phases. PBMCs, B-cell-depleted T cells, or T cells provided the cDNA or gDNA that made up the material.

Germline V gives CDR1 SGHNT, CDR2 YYREEE (reference sequence). The CDR3 is 15 amino acids. Trimming cost V 1 base and J 3 bases; bases outside gene matches: 0. This clone was counted between two and nine times. Other DNA sequences in this sample translate to the same CDR3. In the authors' workflow: Nucleated cell number was recorded as an estimate derived from reference gene primer amplification. The data were produced by immunoSEQ multiplex PCR, yet TCRdb's version contains in-frame clones alone and is incomplete. The V and J calls and clone size are taken from that table; D and trimming were inferred from the DNA. Among over 250,000 clones listed, more than 70% were seen once.

The rearrangement links TRBV5-4 to TRBJ2-1; 11 bases match TRBD2. This clonotype was sampled from a woman between 45 and 60 years old with acute or convalescent COVID-19. The sequencing input was peripheral blood. The CDR3 reads CASSLTSGSYNEQFF. The CDR3 nucleotides read TGTGCCAGCAGCTTGACTAGCGGGAGCTACAATGAGCAGTTCTTC.